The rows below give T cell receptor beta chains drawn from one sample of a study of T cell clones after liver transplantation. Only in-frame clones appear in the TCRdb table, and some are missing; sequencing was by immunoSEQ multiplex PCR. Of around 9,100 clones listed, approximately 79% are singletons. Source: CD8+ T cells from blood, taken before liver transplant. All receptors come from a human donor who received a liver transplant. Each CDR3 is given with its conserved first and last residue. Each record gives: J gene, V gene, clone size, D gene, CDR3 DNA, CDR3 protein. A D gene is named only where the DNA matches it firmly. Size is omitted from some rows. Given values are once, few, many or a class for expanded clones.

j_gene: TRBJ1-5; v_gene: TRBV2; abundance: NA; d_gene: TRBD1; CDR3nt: TGTGCCAGCAACGGCCGGGACAGGGGGAATCAGCCCCAGCATTTT; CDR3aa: CASNGRDRGNQPQHF
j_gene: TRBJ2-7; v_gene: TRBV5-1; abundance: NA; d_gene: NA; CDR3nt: TGCGCCAGCAGCTTGGCCGGGGACGAGCAGTACTTC; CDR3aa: CASSLAGDEQYF
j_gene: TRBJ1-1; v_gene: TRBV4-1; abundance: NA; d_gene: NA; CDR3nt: TGCGCCAGCAGCCAACAGACCTTATACACTGAAGCTTTCTTT; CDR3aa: CASSQQTLYTEAFF
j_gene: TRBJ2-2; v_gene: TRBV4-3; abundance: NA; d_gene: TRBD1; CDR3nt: TGCGCCAGCAGCCACCAGTGGCCAGGGGGGAACACCGGGGAGCTGTTTTTT; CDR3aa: CASSHQWPGGNTGELFF
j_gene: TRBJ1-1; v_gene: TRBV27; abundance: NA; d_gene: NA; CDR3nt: TGTGCCAGCAGTCCCCCGACCAACACTGAAGCTTTCTTT; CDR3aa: CASSPPTNTEAFF
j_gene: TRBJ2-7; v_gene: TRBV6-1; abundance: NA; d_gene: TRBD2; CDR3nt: TGTGCCAGTCGATCACTAGGACTAGTCTACGAGCAGTACTTC; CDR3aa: CASRSLGLVYEQYF
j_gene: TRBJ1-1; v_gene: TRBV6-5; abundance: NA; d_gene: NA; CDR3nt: TGTGCCAGCAGACGAAACACTGAAGCTTTCTTT; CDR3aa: CASRRNTEAFF
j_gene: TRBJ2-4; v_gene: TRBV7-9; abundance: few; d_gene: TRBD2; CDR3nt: TGTGCCAGCAGCTTAGAGACTAGCGTCTACATTCAGTACTTC; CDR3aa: CASSLETSVYIQYF
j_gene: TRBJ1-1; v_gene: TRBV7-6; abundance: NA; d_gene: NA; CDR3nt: TGTGCCAGCAGGCGACAGGTGAACACTGAAGCTTTCTTT; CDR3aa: CASRRQVNTEAFF
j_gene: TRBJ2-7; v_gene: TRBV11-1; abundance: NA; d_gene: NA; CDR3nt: TGTGCCAGCAGCCCTCGGTTGTCCTCCTACGAGCAGTACTTC; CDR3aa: CASSPRLSSYEQYF
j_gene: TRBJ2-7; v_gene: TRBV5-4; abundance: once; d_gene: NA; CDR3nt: TGTGCCAGCAGCCACGGTTACAGCTCCTACGAGCAGTACTTC; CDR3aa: CASSHGYSSYEQYF
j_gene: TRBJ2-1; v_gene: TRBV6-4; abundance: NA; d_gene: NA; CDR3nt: TGTGCCAGCAGTGACTCCATCAGGCAGGTAACCTCCTACAATGAGCAGTTCTTC; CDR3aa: CASSDSIRQVTSYNEQFF
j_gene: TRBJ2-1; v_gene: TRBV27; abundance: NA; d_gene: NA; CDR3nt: TGTGCCAGCGCATACGACGTCTGGGATGAGCAGTTCTTC; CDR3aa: CASAYDVWDEQFF
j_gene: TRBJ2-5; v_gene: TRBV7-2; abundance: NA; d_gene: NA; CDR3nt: TGTGCCAGCAGAGGGGAGGGGGGTACCCAAGAGACCCAGTACTTC; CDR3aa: CASRGEGGTQETQYF
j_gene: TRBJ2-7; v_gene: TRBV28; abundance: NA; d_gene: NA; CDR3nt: TGTGCCAGCGCTCCCAGGTCCTACGGCTACGAGCAGTACTTC; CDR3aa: CASAPRSYGYEQYF
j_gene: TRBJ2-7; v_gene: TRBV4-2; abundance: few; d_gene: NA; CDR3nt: TGTGCCAGCAGCCAAGCCCGCGATACCTACGAGCAGTACTTC; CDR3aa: CASSQARDTYEQYF
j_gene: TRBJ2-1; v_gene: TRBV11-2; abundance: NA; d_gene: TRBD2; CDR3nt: TGTGCCAGCAGCTTACTAGCGGGAGCCAACAATGAGCAGTTCTTC; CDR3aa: CASSLLAGANNEQFF
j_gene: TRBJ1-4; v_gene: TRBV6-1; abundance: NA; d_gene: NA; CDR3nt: TGTGCCAGCAGTGAAAGGCCGCGGCTACCCACCTTTGCAACTAATGAAAAACTGTTTTTT; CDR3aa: CASSERPRLPTFATNEKLFF
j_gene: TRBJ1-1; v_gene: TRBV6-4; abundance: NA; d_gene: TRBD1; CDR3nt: TGTGCCAGCAGATCCGGGACAGGGGGGACTGAAGCTTTCTTT; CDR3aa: CASRSGTGGTEAFF
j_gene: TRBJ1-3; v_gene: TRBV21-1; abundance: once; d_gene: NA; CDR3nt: TGTGCCAGCAGCCGCCGACGGAGTCCAGGGGTCAACTCTGGAAACACCATATATTTT; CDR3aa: CASSRRRSPGVNSGNTIYF
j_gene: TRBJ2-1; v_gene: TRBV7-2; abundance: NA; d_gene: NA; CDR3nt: TGTGCCAGCAGCTCGTACGGGAGCCGCACCTACAATGAGCAGTTCTTC; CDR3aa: CASSSYGSRTYNEQFF
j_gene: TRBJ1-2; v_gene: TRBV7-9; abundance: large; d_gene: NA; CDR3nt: TGTGCCAGCAGCTTAGGGGACATCTCTGACGCTAACTATGGCTACACCTTC; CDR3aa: CASSLGDISDANYGYTF
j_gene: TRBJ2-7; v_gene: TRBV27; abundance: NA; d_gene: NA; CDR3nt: TGTGCCAGCAGGGTGAGGGCTCCCAGTTCCTACGAGCAGTACTTC; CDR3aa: CASRVRAPSSYEQYF
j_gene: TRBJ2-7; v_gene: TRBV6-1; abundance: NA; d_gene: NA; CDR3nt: TGTGCCAGCAGTGATCGGAGGGGTCACGAGCAGTACTTC; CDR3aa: CASSDRRGHEQYF
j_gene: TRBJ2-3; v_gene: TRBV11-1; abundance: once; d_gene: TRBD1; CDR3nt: TGTGCCAGCAGCCCCCGGACAGGGGTGTCCACAGATACGCAGTATTTT; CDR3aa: CASSPRTGVSTDTQYF
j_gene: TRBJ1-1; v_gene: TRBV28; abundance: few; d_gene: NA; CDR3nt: TGTGCCAGCAGCCTTCATTTTTTGAACACTGAAGCTTTCTTT; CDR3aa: CASSLHFLNTEAFF
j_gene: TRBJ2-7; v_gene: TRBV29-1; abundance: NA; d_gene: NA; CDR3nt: TGCAGCGCCGGCGACTACGAGCAGTACTTC; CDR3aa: CSAGDYEQYF
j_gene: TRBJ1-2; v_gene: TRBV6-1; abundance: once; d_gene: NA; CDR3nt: TGTGCCAGCAGTGAAGATGGAGACAGTTACTATGGCTACACCTTC; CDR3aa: CASSEDGDSYYGYTF
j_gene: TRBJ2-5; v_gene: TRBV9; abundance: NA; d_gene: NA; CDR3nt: TGTGCCAGCAGCGGGGGACAAGAGACCCAGTACTTC; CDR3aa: CASSGGQETQYF
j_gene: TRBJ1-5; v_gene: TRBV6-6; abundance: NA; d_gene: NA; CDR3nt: TGTGCCAGCAGTTTAGCGCCGAACCCCCAGCATTTT; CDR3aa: CASSLAPNPQHF
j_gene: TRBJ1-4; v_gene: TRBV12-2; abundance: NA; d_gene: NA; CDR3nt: TGTGCAAGTCGCTTAAAGCTGGGGCTGACAGTGGTAACTAATGAAAAACTGTTTTTT; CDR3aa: CASRLKLGLTVVTNEKLFF
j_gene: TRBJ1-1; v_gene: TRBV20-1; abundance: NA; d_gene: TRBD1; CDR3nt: TGCAGTGCACCCTCCGGGACAGGGGCTTTCTTT; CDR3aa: CSAPSGTGAFF
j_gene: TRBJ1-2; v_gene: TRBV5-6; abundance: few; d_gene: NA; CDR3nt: TGTGCCAGCAGCTTTGAGGGTAACTATGGCTACACCTTC; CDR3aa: CASSFEGNYGYTF
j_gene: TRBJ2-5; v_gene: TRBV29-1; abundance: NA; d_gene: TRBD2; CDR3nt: TGCAGCGTTAACGGGGCTAGCGGGGGGGCAGAGACCCAGTACTTC; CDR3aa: CSVNGASGGAETQYF
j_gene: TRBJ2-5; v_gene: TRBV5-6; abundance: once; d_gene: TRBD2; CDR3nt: TGTGCCAGCGGACGGGAAAGCGGGGTCCAGACCCAGTACTTC; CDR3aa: CASGRESGVQTQYF
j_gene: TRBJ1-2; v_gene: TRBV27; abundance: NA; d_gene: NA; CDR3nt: TGTGCCAGCAGTCCCCCCCCCGGCAGGCCATCCGGCTACACCTTC; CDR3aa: CASSPPPGRPSGYTF
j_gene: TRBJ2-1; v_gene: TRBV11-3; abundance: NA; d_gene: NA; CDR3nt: TGTGCCAGCCCAGGAAGAAACAGTAGCTCCTACAATGAGCAGTTCTTC; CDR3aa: CASPGRNSSSYNEQFF
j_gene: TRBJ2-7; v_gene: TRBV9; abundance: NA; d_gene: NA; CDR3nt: TGTGCCAGGACTACAGGGGAGGGCGAGCAGTACTTC; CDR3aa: CARTTGEGEQYF
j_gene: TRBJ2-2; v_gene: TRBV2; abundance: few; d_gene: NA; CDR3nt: TGTGCCAGCAGCTTGCAGGGTACCGGGGAGCTGTTTTTT; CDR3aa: CASSLQGTGELFF
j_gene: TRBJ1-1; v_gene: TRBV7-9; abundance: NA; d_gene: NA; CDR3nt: TGTGCCAGCAGCTTAGGGGGGGTTGAAGCTTTCTTT; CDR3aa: CASSLGGVEAFF
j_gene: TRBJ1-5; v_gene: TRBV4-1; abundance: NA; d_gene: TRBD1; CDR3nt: TGCGCCAGCAGCCAAGAGGGACAGTTGTATCAGCCCCAGCATTTT; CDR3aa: CASSQEGQLYQPQHF
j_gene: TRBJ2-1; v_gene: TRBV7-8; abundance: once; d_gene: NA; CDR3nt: TGTGCCAGCAGCTTAATAAGTATATACTCCTACAATGAGCAGTTCTTC; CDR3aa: CASSLISIYSYNEQFF
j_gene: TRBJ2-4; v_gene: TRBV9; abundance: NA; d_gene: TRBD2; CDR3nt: TGTGCCAGCAGCGGTGCCGGGACTAGCGGGCTAAAAAACATTCAGTACTTC; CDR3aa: CASSGAGTSGLKNIQYF
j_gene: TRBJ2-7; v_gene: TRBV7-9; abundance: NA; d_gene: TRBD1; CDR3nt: TGTGCCAGCAGCTCGTGGGGATCCGGGACAGGAGGCTACGAGCAGTACTTC; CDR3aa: CASSSWGSGTGGYEQYF
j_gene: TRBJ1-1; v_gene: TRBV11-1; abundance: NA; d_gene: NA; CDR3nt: TGTGCCAGCAGCTTAGTTGCAGGAGGCACTGAAGCTTTCTTT; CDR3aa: CASSLVAGGTEAFF
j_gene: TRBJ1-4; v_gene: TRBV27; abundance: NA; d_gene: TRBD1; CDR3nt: TGTGCCAGCAGTTCGTTAACAGGGGGTTGGGAAAAACTGTTTTTT; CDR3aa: CASSSLTGGWEKLFF
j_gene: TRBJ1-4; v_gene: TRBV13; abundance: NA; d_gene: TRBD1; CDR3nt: TGTGCCAGCAGCATCACGACAGGGGGTAATGAAAAACTGTTTTTT; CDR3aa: CASSITTGGNEKLFF
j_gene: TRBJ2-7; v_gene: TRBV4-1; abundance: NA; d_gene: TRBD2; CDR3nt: TGCGCCAGCAGCCAAGCCCCTAGCGGGTATACCTACGAGCAGTACTTC; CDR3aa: CASSQAPSGYTYEQYF
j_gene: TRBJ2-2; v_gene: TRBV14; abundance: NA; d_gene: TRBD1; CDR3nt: TGTGCCAGCAGCCCACAGGGGGCAGGCGGGGAGCTGTTTTTT; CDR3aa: CASSPQGAGGELFF
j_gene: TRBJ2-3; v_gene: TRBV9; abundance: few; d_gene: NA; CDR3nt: TGTGCCAGCAGCGCCCACGGGCCTAGCACAGATACGCAGTATTTT; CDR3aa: CASSAHGPSTDTQYF
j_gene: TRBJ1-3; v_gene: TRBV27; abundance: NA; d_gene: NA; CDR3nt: TGTGCCAGCAGTTTACAGGGGTCTGGAAACACCATATATTTT; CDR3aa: CASSLQGSGNTIYF
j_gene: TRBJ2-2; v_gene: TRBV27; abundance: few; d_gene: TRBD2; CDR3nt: TGTGCCAGCACCCCCGGACTAGCGGGAGACACCGGGGAGCTGTTTTTT; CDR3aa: CASTPGLAGDTGELFF
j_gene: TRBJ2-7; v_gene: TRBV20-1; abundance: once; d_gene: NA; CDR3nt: TGCAGTGCTAGAGTCAGCTACGAGCAGTACTTC; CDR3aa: CSARVSYEQYF
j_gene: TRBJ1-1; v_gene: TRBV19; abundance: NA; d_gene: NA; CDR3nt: TGTGCCAGTAGTATAGATACGGCGGCGGGGGGCACTGAAGCTTTCTTT; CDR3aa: CASSIDTAAGGTEAFF
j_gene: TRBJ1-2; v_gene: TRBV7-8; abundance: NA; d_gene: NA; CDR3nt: TGTGCCAGCAGCTTGCTCGGGGGTACTTACTATGGCTACACCTTC; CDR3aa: CASSLLGGTYYGYTF
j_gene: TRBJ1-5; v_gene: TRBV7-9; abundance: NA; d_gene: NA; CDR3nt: TGTGCCAGCTCCGGAGTTTATAGCAATCAGCCCCAGCATTTT; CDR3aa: CASSGVYSNQPQHF
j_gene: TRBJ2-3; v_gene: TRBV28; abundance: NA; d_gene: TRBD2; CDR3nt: TGTGCCAGCAGTTTACGATCCTGGCTAGCGGGAGAGAGAACAGATACGCAGTATTTT; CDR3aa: CASSLRSWLAGERTDTQYF
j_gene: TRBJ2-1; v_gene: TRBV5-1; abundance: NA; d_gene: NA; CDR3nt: TGCGCCAGCAGCTTGGCCGGCTTGCCCAATGAGCAGTTCTTC; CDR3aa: CASSLAGLPNEQFF
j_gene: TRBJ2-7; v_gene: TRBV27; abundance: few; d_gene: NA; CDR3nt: TGTGCCAGCAGACTACAGGGTCATAGCTCCTACGAGCAGTACTTC; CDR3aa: CASRLQGHSSYEQYF
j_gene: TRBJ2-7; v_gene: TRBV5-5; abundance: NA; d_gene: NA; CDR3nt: TGTGCCAGCAGTCCCGGCTATAATAGCTACGAGCAGTACTTC; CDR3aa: CASSPGYNSYEQYF